A single sample is the source of the 12 T cell receptor beta chains below, sequenced in a study of shared clonotypes between healthy human individuals. The repertoire was sequenced with immunoSEQ multiplex PCR; TCRdb's copy has only in-frame clones and lacks some. Altogether under 600,000 clones are present, roughly 85% being singletons, with the ten largest covering around 12%. Sequencing used PBMCs. The receptors were sampled from a woman aged 40-49 years in good health. Some clones in this sample may be carry-over from other donors' samples.

There are many counts of this clone. The V and J genes are TRBV4-2 and TRBJ2-5; 7 bases agree with TRBD2. CDR1 is LGHNA and CDR2 is YNFKEQ in the germline V gene. The CDR3 has 15 residues. The junction had 3 bases not matched to a gene; V was cut back by 0 bases and J by 2 bases. CDR3 sequence (DNA): TGTGCCAGCAGCCAAGATAAGCGGGGACAAGAGACCCAGTACTTC. It translates to CASSQDKRGQETQYF.

This clone was observed once. This chain connects TRBV7-8 to TRBJ1-4, with 9 bases identical to TRBD1. Germline CDR1 reads SGHVS; CDR2 reads FQNEAQ. V shed 5 bases and J 8 bases; nucleotides not matched to a gene: 15. The CDR3 extends over 17 amino acids. As DNA, the CDR3 is TGTGCCAGCAGCCCAAACCCTGGACAGGGGAAACAGGAAAAACTGTTTTTT. It yields the protein CASSPNPGQGKQEKLFF.

V usage is TRBV2 and J usage is TRBJ2-7; 13 nucleotides agree with TRBD2. With V trimmed by 6 bases and J by 4 bases, 6 bases remained unmatched. Germline-derived CDR1 and CDR2 are SNHLY and FYNNEI. The CDR3 is 15 residues long. The CDR3 region has the DNA TGTGCCAGCAGAAGAGCGGGACTAGCGGGATACGAGCAGTACTTC. This gives the protein CASRRAGLAGYEQYF.

This rearrangement joins TRBV28 to TRBJ2-7; D gene unclear. The germline V and J ends were trimmed by 5 bases and 5 bases, with 19 bases remaining between them. Germline V gene lookup returns CDR1 MDHEN and CDR2 SYDVKM. This CDR3 has 15 amino acids. The CDR3 sequence: CASSKPRLGIDEQYF. In DNA, the CDR3 is TGTGCCAGCAGTAAACCCCGCCTGGGGATCGACGAGCAGTACTTC. The full variable domain, with the rest looked up from reference TRBV28 and TRBJ2-7, is DVKVTQSSRYLVKRTGEKVFLECVQDMDHENMFWYRQDPGLGLRLIYFSYDVKMKEKGDIPEGYSVSREKKERFSLILESASTNQTSMYLCASSKPRLGIDEQYFGPGTRLTVT.

The rearrangement joins TRBV4-1 to TRBJ1-2, with no clear D. The CDR3 contains 16 residues. Germline CDR1 is MGHRA and CDR2 is YSYEKL. V was trimmed by 0 bases and J by 5 bases, leaving 16 bases between them. CDR3 amino acids: CASSQDTTRWGYGYTF. CDR3 bases: TGCGCCAGCAGCCAAGATACAACACGATGGGGATATGGCTACACCTTC.

Concerning this clone: Different DNA sequences within this sample yield the same CDR3. The genes are TRBV5-1 and TRBJ2-2; D is undetermined. This CDR3 comprises 14 residues. Germline V lookup: CDR1 SGHRS, CDR2 YFSETQ. Trimming removed 0 bases from V and 2 bases from J, with 5 bases in between. DNA for the CDR3: TGCGCCAGCAGCTTGGCCACTAACACCGGGGAGCTGTTTTTT. Amino acids: CASSLATNTGELFF.

This clone was observed a handful of times. V usage is TRBV7-9 and J usage is TRBJ2-2; possibly TRBD1 or TRBD2 for D (5 bases each). CDR1 SEHNR and CDR2 FQNEAQ come from the germline V gene (reference sequence). Trimming removed 6 bases from V and 1 base from J, with 6 bases in between. CDR3 length: 13 amino acids. CDR3 nucleotides: TGTGCCAGCAGGGGGGTGAACACCGGGGAGCTGTTTTTT. It codes for CASRGVNTGELFF.

The chain recombines TRBV4-3 with TRBJ2-3; tentatively, D is TRBD2 (6 bases). CDR3 length: 17 residues. Trimming shortened V by 4 bases and J by 2 bases, and 19 bases separated the two germline ends. The germline V gene encodes CDR1 LGHNA and CDR2 YSLEER. CDR3: CASSPDPGTLLTDTQYF. The DNA for the CDR3 is TGCGCCAGCAGCCCCGACCCCGGGACTCTGCTCACAGATACGCAGTATTTT.

CDR3 in DNA: TGTGCCAGCAGCCCCAGGGACTCCACGCGGGGCTACACCTTC. It yields the protein CASSPRDSTRGYTF. The chain uses TRBV11-2 and TRBJ1-2, with D possibly TRBD1 on 5 matching bases. CDR1 and CDR2 from the germline V gene are SGHAT and FQNNGV. V was pared by 5 bases and J by 8 bases, with 18 bases between. CDR3 length: 14 amino acids.

The rearrangement joins TRBV5-1 to TRBJ2-2; TRBD2 matches at 8 bases. Germline loops: CDR1 SGHRS, CDR2 YFSETQ. This CDR3 spans 15 amino acids. Losses at the gene ends were 1 base for V and 3 bases for J; bases not matched to a gene: 2. This CDR3 is CASSLTSGHTGELFF. The CDR3 bases are TGCGCCAGCAGCTTGACTAGCGGTCACACCGGGGAGCTGTTTTTT.

This clone was seen ten or more times. The chain carries TRBV25-1 and TRBJ2-1; 9 bases line up with TRBD2. The junction had 6 bases not matched to a gene; V was cut back by 8 bases and J by 4 bases. This CDR3 spans 14 amino acids. The germline V gene has CDR1 MGHDK and CDR2 SYGVNS. For the CDR3, the DNA is TGTGCCAGCGTAGCGGGAGTGAGTTACAATGAGCAGTTCTTC. This translates into CASVAGVSYNEQFF.

The rearrangement links TRBV12-2 to TRBJ1-2; TRBD1, as called in the table, went unchecked against the DNA. TRBV12-2 is tagged as a pseudogene. This CDR3 has 14 amino acids. In DNA, the CDR3 is TGTGCAAGTCGCTTACCGACAGGGTGCCGTGGCTACGCCTTC. This encodes CASRLPTGCRGYAF.